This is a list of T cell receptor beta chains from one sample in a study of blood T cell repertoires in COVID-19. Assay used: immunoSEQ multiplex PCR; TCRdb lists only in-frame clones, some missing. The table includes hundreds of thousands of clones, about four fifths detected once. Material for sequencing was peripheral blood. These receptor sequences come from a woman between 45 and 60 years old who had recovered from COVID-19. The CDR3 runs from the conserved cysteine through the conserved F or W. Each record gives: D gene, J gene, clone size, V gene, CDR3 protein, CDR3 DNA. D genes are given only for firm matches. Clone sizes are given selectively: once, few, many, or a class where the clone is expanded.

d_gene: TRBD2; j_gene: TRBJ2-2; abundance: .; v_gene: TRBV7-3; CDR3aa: CASRPGSGRTGELFF; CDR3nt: TGTGCCAGCAGACCGGGTAGCGGGAGGACCGGGGAGCTGTTTTTT
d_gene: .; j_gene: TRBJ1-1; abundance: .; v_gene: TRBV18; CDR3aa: CASSLTVTGVNTEAFF; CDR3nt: TGTGCCAGCTCACTAACCGTAACAGGAGTGAACACTGAAGCTTTCTTT
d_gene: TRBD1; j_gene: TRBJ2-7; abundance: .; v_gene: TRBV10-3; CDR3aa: CAISGEGQGGYEQYF; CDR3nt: TGTGCCATCAGTGGGGAAGGACAGGGGGGCTACGAGCAGTACTTC
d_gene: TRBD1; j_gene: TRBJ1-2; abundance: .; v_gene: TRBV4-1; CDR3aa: CASSHLPGTGREYGYTF; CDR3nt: TGCGCCAGCAGCCACCTCCCCGGGACAGGGCGTGAATATGGCTACACCTTC
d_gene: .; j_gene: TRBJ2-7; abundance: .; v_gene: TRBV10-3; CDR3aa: CAISEALGIGQYF; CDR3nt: TGTGCCATCAGTGAGGCCCTAGGAATAGGGCAGTACTTC
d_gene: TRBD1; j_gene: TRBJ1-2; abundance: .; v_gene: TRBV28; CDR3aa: CASSLGQGSVYGYTF; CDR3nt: TGTGCCAGCAGTTTGGGACAGGGGTCGGTCTATGGCTACACCTTC
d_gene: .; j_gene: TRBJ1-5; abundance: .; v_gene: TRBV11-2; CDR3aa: CASSLETSGVQHF; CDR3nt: TGTGCCAGCAGCTTAGAAACGTCGGGGGTCCAGCATTTT
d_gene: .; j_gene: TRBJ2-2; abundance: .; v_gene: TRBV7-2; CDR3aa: CASSWFRGGTGELFF; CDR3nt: TGTGCCAGCAGCTGGTTTAGAGGTGGGACCGGGGAGCTGTTTTTT
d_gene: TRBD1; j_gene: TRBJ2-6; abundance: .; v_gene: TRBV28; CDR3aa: CASETAGTGISGANVLTF; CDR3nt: TGTGCCAGCGAGACAGCCGGGACAGGGATCTCTGGGGCCAACGTCCTGACTTTC
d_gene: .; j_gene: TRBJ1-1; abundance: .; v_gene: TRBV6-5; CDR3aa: CASRDVETEAFF; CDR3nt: TGTGCCAGCCGCGATGTGGAGACTGAAGCTTTCTTT
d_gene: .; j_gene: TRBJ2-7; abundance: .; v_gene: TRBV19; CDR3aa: CASSLVSGTYEQYF; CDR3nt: TGTGCCAGTAGCCTGGTTAGCGGCACCTACGAGCAGTACTTC
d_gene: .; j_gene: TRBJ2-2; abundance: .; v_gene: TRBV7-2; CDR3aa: CASSLALRGAGGELFF; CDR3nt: TGTGCCAGCAGCTTAGCGCTTCGGGGGGCCGGCGGGGAGCTGTTTTTT
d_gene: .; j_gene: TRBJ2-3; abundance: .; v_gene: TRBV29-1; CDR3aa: CSVNVQHTDTQYF; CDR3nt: TGCAGCGTCAACGTGCAACACACAGATACGCAGTATTTT
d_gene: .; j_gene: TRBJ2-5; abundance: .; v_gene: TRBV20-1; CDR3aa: CSGGNQETQYF; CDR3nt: TGCAGCGGCGGGAACCAAGAGACCCAGTACTTC
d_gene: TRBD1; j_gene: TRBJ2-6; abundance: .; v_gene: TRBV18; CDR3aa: CASSPPTGISSGANVLTF; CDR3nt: TGTGCCAGCTCACCCCCGACAGGGATAAGCTCTGGGGCCAACGTCCTGACTTTC
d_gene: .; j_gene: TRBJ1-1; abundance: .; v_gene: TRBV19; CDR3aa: CASSISPSTVGSEAFF; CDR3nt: TGTGCCAGTAGTATCTCTCCGTCGACAGTTGGCTCTGAAGCTTTCTTT
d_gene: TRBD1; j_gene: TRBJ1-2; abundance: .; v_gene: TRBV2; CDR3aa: CASSGGTGIHGYTF; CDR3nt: TGTGCCAGCAGTGGGGGGACAGGGATTCATGGCTACACCTTC
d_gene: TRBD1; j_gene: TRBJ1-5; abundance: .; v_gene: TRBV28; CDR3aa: CASSDRVNQPQHF; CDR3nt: TGTGCCAGCAGTGACAGGGTAAACCAGCCCCAGCATTTT
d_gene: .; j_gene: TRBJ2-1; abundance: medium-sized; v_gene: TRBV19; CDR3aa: CASSIGTGAGGEQFF; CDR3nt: TGTGCCAGTAGTATTGGGACAGGGGCGGGGGGGGAGCAGTTCTTC
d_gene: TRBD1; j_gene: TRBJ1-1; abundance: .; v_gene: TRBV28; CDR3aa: CASSNRGGVPNTEAFF; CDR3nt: TGTGCCAGCAGTAACAGGGGCGGGGTACCGAACACTGAAGCTTTCTTT
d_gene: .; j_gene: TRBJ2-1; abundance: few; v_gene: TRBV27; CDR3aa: CASTPYGTPRDEQFF; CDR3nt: TGTGCCAGCACGCCATACGGGACTCCGAGGGATGAGCAGTTCTTC
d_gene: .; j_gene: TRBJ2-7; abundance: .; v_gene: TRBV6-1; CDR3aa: CASSELTGGLYEQYF; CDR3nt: TGTGCCAGCAGTGAACTGACAGGTGGTCTCTACGAGCAGTACTTC
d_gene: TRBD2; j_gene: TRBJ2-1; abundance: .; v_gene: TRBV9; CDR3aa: CASSPSGGGSNEQFF; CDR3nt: TGTGCCAGCAGCCCTAGCGGGGGGGGCTCCAATGAGCAGTTCTTC
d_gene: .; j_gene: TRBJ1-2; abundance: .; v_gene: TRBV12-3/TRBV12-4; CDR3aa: CASSGGFYGYTF; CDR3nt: TGTGCCAGCTCGGGGGGATTCTATGGCTACACCTTC
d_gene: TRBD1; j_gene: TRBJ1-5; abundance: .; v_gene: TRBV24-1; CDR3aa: CATSAAQGAGKNQPQHF; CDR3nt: TGTGCCACCAGTGCGGCTCAGGGGGCAGGAAAAAATCAGCCCCAGCATTTT
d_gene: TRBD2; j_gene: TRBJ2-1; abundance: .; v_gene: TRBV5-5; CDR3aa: CASSLAFQGLAPNNEQFF; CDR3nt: TGTGCCAGCAGCTTGGCTTTTCAGGGACTAGCCCCCAACAATGAGCAGTTCTTC
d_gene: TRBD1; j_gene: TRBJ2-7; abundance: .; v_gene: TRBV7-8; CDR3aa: CASSSRDRAFYEQYF; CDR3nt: TGTGCCAGCAGCTCCAGGGACAGGGCTTTCTACGAGCAGTACTTC
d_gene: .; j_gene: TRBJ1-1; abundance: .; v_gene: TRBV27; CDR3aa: CASSFDRMNTEAFF; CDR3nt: TGTGCCAGCAGTTTTGACAGAATGAACACTGAAGCTTTCTTT
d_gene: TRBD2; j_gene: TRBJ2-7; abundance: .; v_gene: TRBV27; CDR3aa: CASSLSPPAGTSSYEQYF; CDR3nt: TGTGCCAGCAGTTTAAGTCCCCCTGCCGGGACTAGCTCCTACGAGCAGTACTTC
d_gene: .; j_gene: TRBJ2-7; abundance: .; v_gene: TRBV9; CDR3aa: CASSAEGYEQYF; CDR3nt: TGTGCCAGCAGCGCTGAGGGATACGAGCAGTACTTC